The 19 T cell receptor beta chains below were found in one sample sequenced in a study of T cell responses to AZD1222 COVID-19 vaccine. Some clones are missing from TCRdb's copy, which holds only in-frame ones; the method was immunoSEQ multiplex PCR. The repertoire holds roughly 50,000 clones, with more than 60% as singletons. The specimen was peripheral blood, collected on day 0 of AZD1222 vaccination. Receptors were obtained from an adult in good health.

V and J are TRBV2 and TRBJ2-7; TRBD2 matches at 10 bases. Germline V CDR1 and CDR2: SNHLY, FYNNEI. The CDR3 length is 16 residues. V was clipped by 0 bases and J by 4 bases; unmatched bases: 6. The CDR3 sequence: CASSEAPSLAGYEQYF. CDR3 nucleotide sequence: TGTGCCAGCAGTGAAGCCCCGTCACTAGCGGGGTACGAGCAGTACTTC.

The chain links TRBV28 to TRBJ1-1; a possible D gene is TRBD1 (5 bases). The germline CDR1 and CDR2 sequences are MDHEN and SYDVKM. This CDR3 comprises 14 residues. Trimming cost V 2 bases and J 5 bases, with 12 bases left between them. The chain's CDR3 is CASSLDWGGTEAFF. The CDR3 DNA sequence: TGTGCCAGCAGTTTAGACTGGGGGGGAACTGAAGCTTTCTTT.

The CDR3 protein is CASSDNRALHNSPLHF. The DNA of the CDR3 is TGTGCCAGCAGTGACAACCGGGCCCTTCATAATTCACCCCTCCACTTT. The genes are TRBV6-1 and TRBJ1-6; no clear D gene. This CDR3 has 16 residues. Trimming left V 3 bases short and J 5 bases short, with 14 bases between. Per germline, CDR1 MNHNS and CDR2 SASEGT.

The J gene is TRBJ1-1, the V gene TRBV28, with 7 nucleotides matching TRBD1. Trimming cost V 2 bases and J 0 bases; bases outside gene matches: 6. CDR3 size: 16 residues. Per germline, CDR1 MDHEN and CDR2 SYDVKM. CDR3 in DNA: TGTGCCAGCAGTTTAGCTGACAGGGCCGTGAACACTGAAGCTTTCTTT. Amino acids: CASSLADRAVNTEAFF. Full variable domain (outside the CDR3, taken from reference TRBV28 and TRBJ1-1): DVKVTQSSRYLVKRTGEKVFLECVQDMDHENMFWYRQDPGLGLRLIYFSYDVKMKEKGDIPEGYSVSREKKERFSLILESASTNQTSMYLCASSLADRAVNTEAFFGQGTRLTVV.

This clone was observed a handful of times. This chain links TRBV10-2 with TRBJ1-5; D is undetermined. Per the germline V gene, CDR1 is WSHSY and CDR2 is SAAADI. This CDR3 region has 17 residues. Trimming left V 3 bases short and J 9 bases short, with 24 bases between. The CDR3 loop reads CASSERAGPGNVGPQHF. CDR3 coding DNA: TGCGCCAGCAGTGAAAGGGCCGGGCCTGGAAACGTAGGGCCCCAGCATTTT.

The chain uses TRBV27 and TRBJ1-1; D gene ambiguous. CDR1 and CDR2 (germline): MNHEY, SMNVEV (reference sequence). V was cut by 0 bases and J by 5 bases, with 22 bases left in between. The CDR3 contains 18 residues. The CDR3, as DNA: TGTGCCAGCAGTTTATCGTTGGGGAGGACCACAACAGCGACTGAAGCTTTCTTT. As protein: CASSLSLGRTTTATEAFF.

By share, this clone ranks as medium-sized. The gene calls are TRBV14 and TRBJ2-5; D not resolved. Trimming took off 4 bases at V and 5 bases at J, with 14 bases between the two ends. The CDR3 contains 14 residues. CDR1 and CDR2 (germline): SGHDN, FVKESK. Here the CDR3 reads CASSPGRWLETQYF. The CDR3, as DNA: TGTGCCAGCAGCCCCGGCCGCTGGTTGGAGACCCAGTACTTC.

In this sample, this clone turned up once. CDR3 nucleotides: TGCAGCGTTGATGAAGGAATGAACACTGAAGCTTTCTTT. Translating it yields CSVDEGMNTEAFF. The chain has TRBV29-1 and TRBJ1-1, with D unresolved. V lost 3 bases to trimming and J lost 0 bases, with 8 bases between them. CDR1 and CDR2 from the germline V gene are SQVTM and ANQGSEA. The CDR3 runs 13 residues. The whole variable domain, remainder taken from reference TRBV29-1 and TRBJ1-1, is SAVISQKPSRDICQRGTSLTIQCQVDSQVTMMFWYRQQPGQSLTLIATANQGSEATYESGFVIDKFPISRPNLTFSTLTVSNMSPEDSSIYLCSVDEGMNTEAFFGQGTRLTVV.

The gene calls are TRBV7-2 and TRBJ2-5, with 8 bases matching TRBD2. Per the germline V gene, CDR1 is SGHTA and CDR2 is FQGNSA. Trimming removed 5 bases from V and 1 base from J; junction bases left unmatched: 3. The CDR3 spans 14 residues. This CDR3 is CASSETSAQETQYF. The CDR3 DNA follows: TGTGCCAGCAGCGAGACTAGCGCCCAAGAGACCCAGTACTTC.

This chain joins TRBV6-2 or TRBV6-3 and TRBJ1-6; no definite D call. CDR3 length equals 13 residues. Germline V gene lookup returns CDR1 MNHEY and CDR2 SVGEGT. V lost 2 bases, J lost 6 bases, and 5 bases lay in between. CDR3 region: CASSYDGNSPLHF. Here the CDR3 DNA reads TGTGCCAGCAGTTACGATGGTAATTCACCCCTCCACTTT.

A few counts support this clone. The chain has TRBV6-5 and TRBJ1-2, with TRBD1 matching 9 bases. This CDR3 has 15 residues. The V and J ends lost 4 bases and 7 bases, in that order; junction bases with no gene match: 10. Germline CDR1 reads MNHEY; CDR2 reads SVGAGI. The CDR3, as DNA: TGTGCCAGCAGTTCGGGACAGGGCCAGGAGGGTGGCTACACCTTC. It encodes CASSSGQGQEGGYTF.

As to this clone: Other DNA sequences within the sample encode an identical CDR3. The chain links TRBV19 to TRBJ1-4; no definite D call. The CDR3 consists of 12 residues. Trimming took 5 bases from V and 4 from J, leaving 5 bases between them. The germline V gene has CDR1 LNHDA and CDR2 SQIVND (reference sequence). In nucleotides, the CDR3 is TGTGCCAGTAGTGCCGTTAATGAAAAACTGTTTTTT. It is translated as CASSAVNEKLFF.

This clone turned up a few times. The J gene is TRBJ1-5, the V gene TRBV6-5, with 8 bases identical to TRBD1. The germline V gene has CDR1 MNHEY and CDR2 SVGAGI. The CDR3 runs 14 residues. Germline trimming cut 2 bases from V and 7 bases from J; bases unmatched to any gene: 4. CDR3 region: CASSYDRGGQPQHF. The CDR3 nucleotides read TGTGCCAGCAGTTACGACAGGGGTGGCCAGCCCCAGCATTTT.

This clone has just one count. The CDR3 loop is CASSGDSGPQHF. CDR3 DNA sequence: TGTGCCAGCAGCGGGGACAGTGGACCCCAGCATTTT. The chain joins TRBV7-9 to TRBJ1-5; 7 nucleotides line up with TRBD1. Losses at the gene ends were 5 bases for V and 10 bases for J; bases not matched to a gene: 5. Germline V gives CDR1 SEHNR, CDR2 FQNEAQ (reference sequence). The CDR3 totals 12 residues.

V gene TRBV6-7 combines with J gene TRBJ2-7, with 10 bases fitting TRBD1. TRBV6-7 is known as an ORF, though its function is uncertain. Trimming at V came to 6 bases and at J to 4 bases, leaving 12 bases not matched to a gene. The CDR3 has 16 amino acids. The CDR3 protein is CASRLTGTGDFYEQYV. In nucleotides, the CDR3 is TGTGCCAGCAGGCTAACCGGGACAGGGGATTTTTACGAGCAGTACGTC.

The rearrangement uses TRBV10-2 and TRBJ1-1; 8 bases are shared with TRBD1. The germline gives CDR1 WSHSY, CDR2 SAAADI. Trimming cost V 6 bases and J 4 bases; bases outside gene matches: 7. The CDR3 loop spans 14 amino acids. The CDR3 nucleotides are TGCGCCAGCAGCCCGGACAGGGTTTTCACTGAAGCTTTCTTT. It is translated as CASSPDRVFTEAFF.

V and J are TRBV27 and TRBJ1-4, with D maybe TRBD1 (6 bases). The CDR3 runs to 16 residues. Per germline, CDR1 MNHEY and CDR2 SMNVEV (reference sequence). V was clipped by 6 bases and J by 8 bases, with 22 bases between them. This chain's CDR3 is CASRPLRGLQGEKLFF. CDR3 nucleotides: TGTGCCAGCAGACCCCTTAGGGGGTTACAAGGCGAAAAACTGTTTTTT.

A single count supports this clone. The chain joins TRBV7-2 to TRBJ2-3, with 7 bases aligning to TRBD2. Germline V gene lookup returns CDR1 SGHTA and CDR2 FQGNSA. The V and J ends lost 5 bases and 1 base, in that order; junction bases with no gene match: 9. This CDR3 comprises 16 residues. CDR3: CASSPRLARGTDTQYF. The CDR3 DNA follows: TGTGCCAGCAGCCCGCGACTAGCCCGTGGCACAGATACGCAGTATTTT.

The V gene is TRBV5-8, the J gene TRBJ1-1, with D hard to call. V lost 5 bases, J lost 11 bases, and 13 bases lay in between. The germline V gene has CDR1 SGHTS and CDR2 YDEGEE. This CDR3 region has 11 residues. Here the CDR3 DNA reads TGTGCCAGCAGTTACGAAGTGAGGGCTTTCTTT. It encodes CASSYEVRAFF.